These T cell receptor beta chains were read from a single sample in a study of T cell responses to AZD1222 COVID-19 vaccine. Only in-frame clones appear in the TCRdb table, and some are missing; sequencing was by immunoSEQ multiplex PCR. The sample shows 100,000 or so clones, roughly 82% of them seen only once. The starting material was peripheral blood, obtained on day 0 of AZD1222 vaccination. The receptors were gathered from an adult in good health. Each CDR3 is given with its conserved first and last residue. The D gene is left open where the match is weak. The size field is filled for only some rows; it gives once, few, many or a size class.

.	TRBV19	TRBJ1-5	.	TGTGCCAGTAGTATCACTCGGGGGCCCGGCAATCAGCCCCAGCATTTT	CASSITRGPGNQPQHF
.	TRBV7-9	TRBJ1-4	.	TGTGCCAGCAGCCTAGGGAGTCCAACTAATGAAAAACTGTTTTTT	CASSLGSPTNEKLFF
.	TRBV2	TRBJ2-5	.	TGTGCCAGCACCGGGCCGACGAGGGAGACCCAGTACTTC	CASTGPTRETQYF
.	TRBV5-1	TRBJ1-1	.	TGCGCCAGCAGCTTGGTCGCAGGGGAAGGTGAAGCTTTCTTT	CASSLVAGEGEAFF
.	TRBV7-2	TRBJ2-7	.	TGTGCCAGCAGCCCAACATGGGTGACCTACGAGCAGTACTTC	CASSPTWVTYEQYF
.	TRBV14	TRBJ1-1	.	TGTGCCAGCAGCCAAGAGTTAAACAGGGCTTACACTGAAGCTTTCTTT	CASSQELNRAYTEAFF
TRBD1	TRBV27	TRBJ1-4	few	TGTGCCAGCAGCCGGACAGGTTCCTTTAAACTGTTTTTT	CASSRTGSFKLFF
TRBD2	TRBV3-1/TRBV3-2	TRBJ2-1	.	TGTGCCAGCAGACATAGCGGGGGGTACAGCTCCTACAATGAGCAGTTCTTC	CASRHSGGYSSYNEQFF
.	TRBV10-2	TRBJ2-1	.	TGCGCCAGCAGTGAAGGTCCGGCCCCGGATGAGCAGTTCTTC	CASSEGPAPDEQFF
TRBD2	TRBV19	TRBJ2-7	.	TGTGCCAGTAGTGCGGGGGGATTCTACGAGCAGTACTTC	CASSAGGFYEQYF
.	TRBV6-6	TRBJ1-1	.	TGTGCCAGCAGAGTTCCGGCCGACACTGAAGCTTTCTTT	CASRVPADTEAFF
.	TRBV10-3	TRBJ2-3	once	TGTGCCATCAGTGAGGGTCTTGGGGGGGATACGCAGTATTTT	CAISEGLGGDTQYF
.	TRBV7-2	TRBJ1-2	once	TGTGCCAGCAGCTTAAACACCAACTGGGTAGGGTATGGCTACACCTTC	CASSLNTNWVGYGYTF
.	TRBV4-3	TRBJ1-2	few	TGCGCCAGCAGCCAAGACCGGTTAGGTGGCTACACCTTC	CASSQDRLGGYTF
.	TRBV7-2	TRBJ1-5	.	TGTGCCAGCAGCTCAACATATCAGCCCCAGCATTTT	CASSSTYQPQHF
.	TRBV28	TRBJ1-1	.	TGTGCCAGCAGCTCCGGACAGATACGAGAAGCTTTCTTT	CASSSGQIREAFF
TRBD1	TRBV27	TRBJ2-5	.	TGTGCCAGCAGCTCCCTGGACAGGGTGAAGACCCAGTACTTC	CASSSLDRVKTQYF
.	TRBV7-9	TRBJ1-2	.	TGTGCCAGCAGCTTAGCGAGTCAGACGGCTAACACCTTC	CASSLASQTANTF
.	TRBV7-2	TRBJ1-5	.	TGTGCCAGCAGCTTGGGGGCGGTGAACCGCAATCAGCCCCAGCATTTT	CASSLGAVNRNQPQHF
TRBD2	TRBV5-1	TRBJ2-7	.	TGCGCCAGCAGCTTGGGGTCCGGGGGGGCCTACGAGCAGTACTTC	CASSLGSGGAYEQYF
TRBD1	TRBV7-7	TRBJ2-3	.	TGTGCCAGCAGCCCGGGACAGGGGAGCACAGATACGCAGTATTTT	CASSPGQGSTDTQYF
TRBD1	TRBV7-9	TRBJ1-1	.	TGTGCCAGCGAGGGACAGGCGAACACTGAAGCTTTCTTT	CASEGQANTEAFF
.	TRBV9	TRBJ2-2	.	TGTGCCAGCAGCGTAGGACAGGCACCGAACACCGGGGAGCTGTTTTTT	CASSVGQAPNTGELFF
.	TRBV25-1	TRBJ2-1	.	TGTGCCAGCAGCCACCCAGAGACCAATGAGCAGTTCTTC	CASSHPETNEQFF
TRBD1	TRBV7-2	TRBJ1-2	.	TGTGCCAGCAGCCGTGACAGGGGTGGAGGCTACACCTTC	CASSRDRGGGYTF
.	TRBV7-6	TRBJ1-1	.	TGTGCCAGCAGCTTAGGACAGTCAATAAGCACTGAAGCTTTCTTT	CASSLGQSISTEAFF
.	TRBV9	TRBJ1-1	.	TGTGCCAGCAGCGTAGGAGACGTCTCGGGCACTGAAGCTTTCTTT	CASSVGDVSGTEAFF
.	TRBV20-1	TRBJ2-5	.	TGCAGTGCTAGTCGACTGGCCACCCAAGAGACCCAGTACTTC	CSASRLATQETQYF
.	TRBV5-4	TRBJ1-1	.	TGTGCCAGCAGCCGCAGACGGGGGGATGTGAACACTGAAGCTTTCTTT	CASSRRRGDVNTEAFF
TRBD2	TRBV5-1	TRBJ2-1	.	TGCGCCAGCAGCCTGGACGAAGGGGAGGGTGAGCAGTTCTTC	CASSLDEGEGEQFF
.	TRBV9	TRBJ2-7	few	TGTGCCAGCAGCCTGTCGACAGCCTCCTACGAGCAGTACTTC	CASSLSTASYEQYF
TRBD1	TRBV9	TRBJ1-2	.	TGTGCCAGCAGCGACAGGGGGACTGGCTACACCTTC	CASSDRGTGYTF
TRBD2	TRBV29-1	TRBJ2-1	.	TGCAGCGTTGGACTAGCGGGGGGCTCCTACAATGAGCAGTTCTTC	CSVGLAGGSYNEQFF
.	TRBV19	TRBJ1-2	.	TGTGCCAGTAGTATTACAGTCCCGTCAGGCATCTATGGCTACACCTTC	CASSITVPSGIYGYTF
.	TRBV7-2	TRBJ1-2	.	TGTGCCAGCAGCTTAATGACAGCCAGCTATGGCTACACCTTC	CASSLMTASYGYTF
.	TRBV15	TRBJ1-5	.	TGTGCCACCAGCAGCCGGATGGTGGGTCAGCCCCAGCATTTT	CATSSRMVGQPQHF
TRBD2	TRBV7-9	TRBJ2-2	once	TGTGCCAGCAGCCTCAGTTCTAAGGGACTAAGGATGGCCGGGGAGCTGTTTTTT	CASSLSSKGLRMAGELFF
.	TRBV6-7	TRBJ1-1	.	TGTGCCAGCAGTTTTAACTCCGGGGGGACTGAAGCTTTCTTT	CASSFNSGGTEAFF
TRBD1	TRBV5-1	TRBJ2-1	.	TGCGCCAGCAGCCGCGGGGTCAGGGGGCTTGGTGATGAGCAGTTCTTC	CASSRGVRGLGDEQFF
.	TRBV9	TRBJ1-2	.	TGTGCCAGCAGCGCCGACCCGGGGGGGCTCTATGGCTACACCTTC	CASSADPGGLYGYTF
TRBD1	TRBV6-5	TRBJ2-1	.	TGTGCCAGCAGTATCAGACAGGGGGCGGATGAGCAGTTCTTC	CASSIRQGADEQFF
.	TRBV7-9	TRBJ2-7	.	TGTGCCAGCAGCTTAGGGCCTCTTGAATCCTACGAGCAGTACTTC	CASSLGPLESYEQYF
.	TRBV9	TRBJ2-2	few	TGTGCCAGCAGCGTAGTAGGGGGAGGGACTCCCGGCCCGAACACCGGGGAGCTGTTTTTT	CASSVVGGGTPGPNTGELFF
.	TRBV19	TRBJ1-2	.	TGTGCCAGTAGGGGGCTCGGCCGTGGCTACACCTTC	CASRGLGRGYTF
.	TRBV4-1	TRBJ2-5	.	TGCGCCAGCAGCCAAGATCCCCCGGGGGCTGTCCAAGAGACCCAGTACTTC	CASSQDPPGAVQETQYF
TRBD1	TRBV7-2	TRBJ2-5	.	TGTGCCAGCAGCTTAGTGTCCAGGGGGCGACAAGAGACCCAGTACTTC	CASSLVSRGRQETQYF
TRBD2	TRBV27	TRBJ2-2	.	TGTGCCAGCAGTTTGAGGCGGGGGGGCGGCCCGCGGGAGCTGTTTTTT	CASSLRRGGGPRELFF
TRBD1	TRBV27	TRBJ1-3	.	TGTGCCAGCAGTCCCCGACAGGGCTCTGGAAACACCATATATTTT	CASSPRQGSGNTIYF
TRBD1	TRBV6-5	TRBJ1-1	.	TGTGCCAGCAGGAACAGGGGGATGAACACTGAAGCTTTCTTT	CASRNRGMNTEAFF
TRBD1	TRBV2	TRBJ2-2	.	TGTGCCAGCAGAAAGGGGGCAGGGATCGGGGAGCTGTTTTTT	CASRKGAGIGELFF
.	TRBV7-2	TRBJ2-7	.	TGTGCCAGCAGCTTAGGGGGCCCAAGTTACTACGAGCAGTACTTC	CASSLGGPSYYEQYF
TRBD1	TRBV3-1/TRBV3-2	TRBJ2-7	.	TGTGCCAGCAGCCGCGAAGGGGACAGCTCCTACGAGCAGTACTTC	CASSREGDSSYEQYF
.	TRBV7-2	TRBJ2-1	.	TGTGCCAGCAGCTTAGTCCAGGGGAGGTTTGGTGAGCAGTTCTTC	CASSLVQGRFGEQFF
.	TRBV5-6	TRBJ2-5	.	TGTGCCAGCAGCTTGGGACGGGCCGAGACCCAGTACTTC	CASSLGRAETQYF
.	TRBV7-9	TRBJ2-1	.	TGTGCCAGCAGCTTTGACGGCTACAATGAGCAGTTCTTC	CASSFDGYNEQFF
.	TRBV7-2	TRBJ1-3	.	TGTGCCAGCAGCTTAGCGACAGCTGACTCTGGAAACACCATATATTTT	CASSLATADSGNTIYF